Presented here are 13 T cell receptor beta chains from one specimen sequenced in a study of blood T cell repertoires in COVID-19. Profiling relied on immunoSEQ multiplex PCR, and the TCRdb table lists in-frame clones only, not all of them. The table has 200,000 or so clones, under 90% seen once. The sequenced material came from peripheral blood. These TCRs come from a woman aged 60-75 years who had recovered from COVID-19.

Here the CDR3 DNA reads TGTGCCAGCAGCCAAGGGTCTGGGCCCCCCTCTGGAAACACCATATATTTT. Translating it yields CASSQGSGPPSGNTIYF. The rearrangement links TRBV3-1 (or the pseudogene TRBV3-2) to TRBJ1-3; D is unresolved. V lost 1 base to trimming and J lost 0 bases, with 13 bases between them. The CDR3 contains 17 residues. CDR1 is LGHDT, CDR2 YNNKEL, per germline (reference sequence).

The chain couples TRBV18 to TRBJ2-1, with 14 bases that match TRBD2. This CDR3 has 15 amino acids. V shed 6 bases and J 4 bases; nucleotides not matched to a gene: 2. Germline assignment: CDR1 KGHSH and CDR2 LQKENI. In DNA form, the CDR3 reads TGTGCCAGCTCCGGACTAGCGGGGGGATACAATGAGCAGTTCTTC. Residues: CASSGLAGGYNEQFF.

The V and J genes are TRBV9 and TRBJ2-1; possible D gene TRBD1, 6 bases. Between the trimmed V and J ends, which lost 4 bases and 6 bases, there was a span of 17 bases. The CDR3 contains 15 residues. CDR1 and CDR2 from the germline V gene are SGDLS and YYNGEE. CDR3 sequence (DNA): TGTGCCAGCAGCTACCGACAGGTAACCACCAATGAGCAGTTCTTC. Translation gives CASSYRQVTTNEQFF.

This chain uses TRBV6-5 with TRBJ2-5; possibly TRBD1 for D (6 bases). V was clipped by 6 bases and J by 6 bases, with 17 bases between them. CDR1 is MNHEY, CDR2 SVGAGI, per germline. CDR3 length: 14 amino acids. The CDR3 DNA reads as TGTGCCAGCAGCCAAACCCACAGGGCGCAGACCCAGTACTTC. Protein product: CASSQTHRAQTQYF.

V and J are TRBV6-6 and TRBJ2-3, with D possibly TRBD2 on 7 matching bases. V lost 4 bases and J lost 3, with 14 bases in between. Germline CDR1 reads MNHNY; CDR2 reads SVGAGI (reference sequence). There are 15 residues in the CDR3. CDR3 bases: TGTGCCAGCAGTTCGGGGGGCAGGGGAACAGATACGCAGTATTTT. Residues: CASSSGGRGTDTQYF.

The J gene is TRBJ1-1, the V gene TRBV23-1; D possibly corresponds to TRBD1 (5 bases). TRBV23-1 is an ORF, and what it does is uncertain. The CDR3 spans 16 residues. Trimming removed 4 bases from V and 5 bases from J, with 20 bases in between. The DNA of the CDR3 is TGCGCCAGCAGTCGGAGGGTTCGCCCGGGGGGGACTGAAGCTTTCTTT. Translation: CASSRRVRPGGTEAFF.

Comments on this clone: Relative to the germline gene, one junction end is altered; a read error may explain this. The chain links TRBV3-1 (or the pseudogene TRBV3-2) to TRBJ1-1; no firm D call. The CDR3 consists of 13 residues. Germline V lookup: CDR1 LGHDT, CDR2 YNNKEL (reference sequence). CDR3 sequence reads: CASTQLGNTEAFF. The CDR3, as DNA: TGTGCCAGCACCCAACTAGGGAACACTGAAGCTTTCTTT.

This chain links TRBV19 with TRBJ1-2; the D gene is possibly TRBD1 (6 bases). This CDR3 is 14 amino acids long. The V gene's germline CDR1 is LNHDA and CDR2 SQIVND (reference sequence). Trimming took off 10 bases at V and 0 bases at J, with 15 bases between the two ends. The CDR3 region is CATKPTGANYGYTF. The CDR3 nucleotides are TGTGCCACCAAACCGACAGGAGCTAACTATGGCTACACCTTC.

The chain couples TRBV15 to TRBJ1-2; D is uncertain. The CDR3 consists of 13 residues. Trimming removed 0 bases from V and 4 bases from J, with 6 bases in between. Germline V CDR1 and CDR2: LNHNV, YYDKDF (reference sequence). CDR3 sequence: CATSRDLRYGYTF. In nucleotides, the CDR3 is TGTGCCACCAGCAGAGATCTCCGCTATGGCTACACCTTC.

This clone came up a few times. The J gene is TRBJ2-2, the V gene TRBV7-3; 11 nucleotides align to TRBD2. Per germline, CDR1 SGHTA and CDR2 FQGTGA. V lost 6 bases and J lost 8; bases outside the gene matches: 11. The CDR3 covers 16 residues. The CDR3 region is CASRSGTSGAAGELFF. The CDR3, as DNA: TGTGCCAGCAGGAGCGGGACTAGCGGCGCAGCTGGGGAGCTGTTTTTT.

This clone was seen a few times. The rearrangement joins TRBV30 to TRBJ2-2; 8 nucleotides match TRBD1. The germline gives CDR1 GTSNPN, CDR2 SVGIG (reference sequence). The CDR3 is 13 amino acids. The ends lost 3 bases at V and 5 bases at J; junction bases unmatched: 2. DNA for the CDR3: TGTGCCTGGAGGGACAGGGCTACCGGGGAGCTGTTTTTT. Translated: CAWRDRATGELFF.

This chain links TRBV2 with TRBJ1-2; a weak D match, TRBD1 (6 bases). Per germline, CDR1 SNHLY and CDR2 FYNNEI. V shed 7 bases and J shed 5 bases, with 11 bases lying between them. The CDR3 spans 12 residues. CDR3 bases: TGTGCCAGCATAGGACAGTCATATGGCTACACCTTC. This translates into CASIGQSYGYTF.

The CDR3 is CASSVVGDRRAGANVLTF. CDR3 nucleotides: TGTGCCAGCAGCGTAGTGGGGGACAGGCGAGCTGGGGCCAACGTCCTGACTTTC. The chain combines TRBV9 with TRBJ2-6; 8 bases align to TRBD1. J gave up 2 bases and V 0 bases, and 7 bases lay outside the gene matches. The CDR3 runs 18 residues. CDR1 and CDR2 (germline): SGDLS, YYNGEE.